A single sample is the source of the 10 T cell receptor beta chains below, sequenced in a study of early T cells in non-severe SARS-CoV-2 infection. TCRdb reprocessed the 5' RACE reads with MiXCR, giving one entry per CDR3 protein. Among fewer than 75,000 distinct CDR3 sequences, roughly 18% were seen once, and the ten largest hold 7.5% to 10%. The source material was whole blood, sampled at baseline. These receptors originate from an adult who was a healthcare worker with PCR-confirmed SARS-CoV-2 infection or an uninfected control (not recorded which).

The V call is TRBV6-5, the J call TRBJ1-1; no firm D call. The CDR3 is 14 amino acids. V was clipped by 7 bases and J by 0 bases, with 12 bases between them. Germline V gene data show CDR1 as MNHEY and CDR2 as SVGAGI. CDR3 residues: CASTSPFLNTEAFF. The CDR3 DNA follows: TGTGCCAGCACCTCCCCCTTCTTGAACACTGAAGCTTTCTTT.

This clonotype was picked up a small number of times. The V and J genes are TRBV28 and TRBJ1-1; tentative D call: TRBD1 (5 bases). Germline V lookup: CDR1 MDHEN, CDR2 SYDVKM. The V end was cut by 5 bases, the J end by 1 base, with 14 bases between. This CDR3 comprises 15 residues. The DNA of the CDR3 is TGTGCCAGCAGTCCTAAATTGGGGGGGAACACTGAAGCTTTCTTT. Translating it yields CASSPKLGGNTEAFF.

V gene TRBV27 combines with J gene TRBJ2-7, with 8 bases fitting TRBD1. V dropped 3 bases and J dropped 7; count of bases not matched to a gene: 20. In germline, CDR1 is MNHEY, CDR2 SMNVEV (reference sequence). The CDR3 extends over 18 amino acids. In DNA form, the CDR3 reads TGTGCCAGCAGTTTCAGACAGGGGTCCCCTCTACGGTCGGGAGAGCAGTACTTC. This sequence encodes CASSFRQGSPLRSGEQYF.

This chain uses TRBV7-8 with TRBJ2-7; D gene uncertain. V gave up 4 bases and J gave up 6 bases, with 10 bases separating them. CDR1 is SGHVS and CDR2 is FQNEAQ in the germline V gene. This CDR3 has 12 amino acids. This CDR3 reads CASSSTPSEQYF. The CDR3 DNA sequence: TGTGCCAGCAGCTCGACACCCAGCGAGCAGTACTTC.

This clonotype was picked up many times. The rearrangement joins TRBV20-1 to TRBJ1-2, with D maybe TRBD1 (5 bases). The V end lost 6 bases, the J end lost 0 bases, and 8 bases lay between the germline ends. Germline CDR1 and CDR2: DFQATT and SNEGSKA (reference sequence). The CDR3 loop spans 12 amino acids. As DNA, the CDR3 is TGCAGTGCCGGGACCGCTAACTATGGCTACACCTTC. It encodes CSAGTANYGYTF.

The genes are TRBV7-9 and TRBJ2-5, with no clear D. Germline V CDR1 and CDR2: SEHNR, FQNEAQ (reference sequence). This CDR3 is built from 12 residues. The V end lost 1 base, the J end lost 5 bases, and 5 bases lay between the germline ends. CDR3 sequence: CASSLVEETQYF. CDR3 DNA: TGTGCCAGCAGCTTAGTCGAGGAGACCCAGTACTTC.

This clonotype was seen a handful of times. V gene TRBV4-3 combines with J gene TRBJ1-1; D possibly corresponds to TRBD1 (6 bases). CDR3 length: 14 residues. CDR1 is LGHNA and CDR2 is YSLEER in the germline V gene. V lost 0 bases and J lost 6, with 11 bases in between. The CDR3 loop reads CASSQDPGGPEAFF. The CDR3 DNA sequence: TGCGCCAGCAGCCAAGATCCGGGGGGCCCTGAAGCTTTCTTT.

The chain is built from TRBV12-3 or TRBV12-4 and TRBJ2-5, with 10 bases lining up with TRBD1. The length of the CDR3 is 14 residues. The V and J ends lost 5 bases and 5 bases, in that order; junction bases with no gene match: 5. CDR3 sequence reads: CASSMGQGMETQYF. The CDR3 DNA follows: TGTGCCAGCAGTATGGGACAGGGGATGGAGACCCAGTACTTC.

The chain combines TRBV7-8 with TRBJ2-1, with 14 nucleotides matching TRBD2. Germline lookup yields CDR1 SGHVS and CDR2 FQNEAQ. CDR3 length equals 16 residues. The junction had 9 bases not matched to a gene; V was cut back by 4 bases and J by 10 bases. CDR3 sequence (DNA): TGTGCCAGCAGCTCTAGGACTAGCGGGAGGACTGGGGAGCAGTTCTTC. This gives the protein CASSSRTSGRTGEQFF.

The chain couples TRBV6-2 or TRBV6-3 to TRBJ2-5; D is uncertain. CDR3 size: 11 residues. In germline, CDR1 is MNHEY, CDR2 SVGEGT. Trimming removed 4 bases from V and 5 bases from J, with 5 bases in between. CDR3: CASSSSETQYF. The CDR3 region has the DNA TGTGCCAGCAGTTCCAGCGAGACCCAGTACTTC.